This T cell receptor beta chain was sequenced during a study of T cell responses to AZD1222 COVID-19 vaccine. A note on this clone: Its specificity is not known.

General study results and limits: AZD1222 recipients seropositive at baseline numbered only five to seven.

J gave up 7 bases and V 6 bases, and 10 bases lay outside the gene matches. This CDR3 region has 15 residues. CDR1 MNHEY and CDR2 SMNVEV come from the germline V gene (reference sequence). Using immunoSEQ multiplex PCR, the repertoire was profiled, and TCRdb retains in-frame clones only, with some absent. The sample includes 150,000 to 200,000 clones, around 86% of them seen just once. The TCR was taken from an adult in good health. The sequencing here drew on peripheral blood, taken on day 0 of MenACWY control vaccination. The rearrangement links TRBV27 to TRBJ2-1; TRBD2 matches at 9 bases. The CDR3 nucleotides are TGTGCCAGCAGGTTAGCGGGGGTGACGAGAAATGAGCAGTTCTTC. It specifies CASRLAGVTRNEQFF.